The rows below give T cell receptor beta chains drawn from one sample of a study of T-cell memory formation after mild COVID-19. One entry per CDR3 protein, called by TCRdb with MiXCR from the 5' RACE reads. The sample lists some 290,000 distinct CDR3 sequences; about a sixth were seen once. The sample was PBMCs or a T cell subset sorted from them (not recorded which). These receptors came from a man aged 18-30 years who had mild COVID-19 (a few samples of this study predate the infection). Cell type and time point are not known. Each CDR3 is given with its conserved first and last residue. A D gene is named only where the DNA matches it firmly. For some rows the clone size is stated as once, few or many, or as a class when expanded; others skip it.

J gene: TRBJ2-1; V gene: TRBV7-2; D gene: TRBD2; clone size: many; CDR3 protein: CASSAGGSSYNEQFF; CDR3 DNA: TGTGCCAGCAGCGCGGGGGGTAGCTCCTACAATGAGCAGTTCTTC
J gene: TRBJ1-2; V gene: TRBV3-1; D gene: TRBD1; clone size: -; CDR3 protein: CASSHFLMDRPNYGYTF; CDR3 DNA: TGTGCCAGCAGCCACTTTTTAATGGACAGGCCTAACTATGGCTACACCTTC
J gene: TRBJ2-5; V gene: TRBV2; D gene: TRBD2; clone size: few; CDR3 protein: CASSPLVGLVGETQYF; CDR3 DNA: TGTGCCAGCAGTCCCCTGGTAGGACTAGTCGGGGAGACCCAGTACTTC
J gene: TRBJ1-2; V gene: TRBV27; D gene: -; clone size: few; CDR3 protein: CASSPAGGVYGYTF; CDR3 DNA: TGTGCCAGCAGCCCGGCGGGGGGGGTCTATGGCTACACCTTC
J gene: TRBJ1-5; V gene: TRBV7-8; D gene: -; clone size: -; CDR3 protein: CASSLALGENQHF; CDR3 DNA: TGTGCCAGCAGCTTAGCGTTGGGGGAAAACCAGCATTTT
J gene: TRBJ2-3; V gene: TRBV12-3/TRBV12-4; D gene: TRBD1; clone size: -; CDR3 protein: CASSTSGGVGEDTQYF; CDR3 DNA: TGTGCCAGCAGTACCTCAGGGGGAGTGGGGGAGGATACGCAGTATTTT
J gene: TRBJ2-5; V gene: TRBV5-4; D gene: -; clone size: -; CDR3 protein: CASSLEPQETQYF; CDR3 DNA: TGTGCCAGCAGCTTGGAACCACAAGAGACCCAGTACTTC
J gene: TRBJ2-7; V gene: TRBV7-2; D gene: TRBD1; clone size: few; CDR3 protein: CASNRDRDDEQYF; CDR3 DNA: TGTGCCAGCAACCGGGACAGGGATGACGAGCAGTACTTC
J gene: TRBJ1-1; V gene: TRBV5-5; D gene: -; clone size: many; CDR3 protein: CASSHETNTEAFF; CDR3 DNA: TGTGCCAGCAGCCACGAGACAAACACTGAAGCTTTCTTT
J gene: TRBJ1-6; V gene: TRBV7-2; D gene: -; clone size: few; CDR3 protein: CASSLRQLYNSPLHF; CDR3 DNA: TGTGCCAGCAGCTTACGCCAGTTATATAATTCACCCCTCCACTTT
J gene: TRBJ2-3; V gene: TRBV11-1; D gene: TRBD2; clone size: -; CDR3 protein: CASSLYTGGAADTQYF; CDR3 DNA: TGTGCCAGCAGCTTATATACCGGGGGGGCGGCAGATACGCAGTATTTT
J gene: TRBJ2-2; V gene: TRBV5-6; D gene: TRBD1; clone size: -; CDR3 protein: CASSQWDRHTGELFF; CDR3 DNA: TGTGCCAGCAGCCAATGGGACAGACATACCGGGGAGCTGTTTTTT
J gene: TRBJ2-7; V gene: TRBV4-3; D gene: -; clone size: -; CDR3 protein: CASSQVLTFSRGPTSYEQYF; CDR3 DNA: TGCGCCAGCAGCCAAGTTTTAACGTTCTCCCGTGGCCCAACCTCCTACGAGCAGTACTTC
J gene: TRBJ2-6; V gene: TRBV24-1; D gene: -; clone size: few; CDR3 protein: CATSPGANVLTF; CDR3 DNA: TGTGCCACCAGTCCTGGGGCCAACGTCCTGACTTTC
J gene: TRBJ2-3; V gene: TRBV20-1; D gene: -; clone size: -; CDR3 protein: CSARRSAGTDTQYF; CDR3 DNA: TGCAGTGCTAGAAGGTCGGCGGGGACAGATACGCAGTATTTT
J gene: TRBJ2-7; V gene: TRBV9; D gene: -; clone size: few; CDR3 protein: CASSVASGAHYEQYF; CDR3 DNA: TGTGCCAGCAGCGTAGCTTCAGGGGCGCACTACGAGCAGTACTTC
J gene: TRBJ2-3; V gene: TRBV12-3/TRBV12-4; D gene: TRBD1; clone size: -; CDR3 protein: CASIPGTGADTQYF; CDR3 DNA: TGTGCCAGCATTCCCGGGACAGGGGCCGATACGCAGTATTTT
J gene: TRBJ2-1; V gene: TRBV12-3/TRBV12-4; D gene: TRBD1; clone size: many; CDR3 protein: CASSLGQYNEQFF; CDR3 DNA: TGTGCCAGCAGTTTGGGACAGTACAATGAGCAGTTCTTC